The rows below give T cell receptor beta chains drawn from one sample of a study of T cells in Graves' hyperthyroidism and ophthalmopathy. TCRdb reprocessed the multiplex PCR reads with MiXCR, giving one entry per CDR3 protein. This table holds some 510,000 distinct CDR3 sequences, around 42% found once. Input material: peripheral blood or thyroid tissue (not recorded which). These receptors came from a woman in her late teens or twenties with Graves' hyperthyroidism. Both conserved end residues are part of each CDR3. The order of the fields is J gene, D gene, V gene, clone size, CDR3 length, CDR3 protein, CDR3 DNA. A D gene is named only where the DNA matches it firmly. Rows give clone size only sometimes, using once, few, many, or a class for an expanded clone.

TRBJ2-5	.	TRBV20-1	.	13	CSATDSGTETQYF	TGCAGTGCTACGGACAGTGGAACGGAGACCCAGTACTTC
TRBJ1-2	.	TRBV9	.	13	CASRVDSYYGYTF	TGTGCCAGCAGAGTCGACAGCTACTATGGCTACACCTTC
TRBJ2-7	TRBD2	TRBV24-1	.	14	CATSEASGRYEQYF	TGTGCCACCAGTGAGGCTAGCGGGAGATATGAGCAGTACTTC
TRBJ1-1	.	TRBV2	few	14	CASGPGPMNTEAFF	TGTGCCAGCGGGCCAGGGCCAATGAACACTGAAGCTTTCTTT
TRBJ1-5	.	TRBV10-3	many	13	CAIKGLPDQPQHF	TGTGCCATCAAGGGTCTACCTGATCAGCCCCAGCATTTT
TRBJ2-7	TRBD1	TRBV4-1	.	13	CASSYGTGDEQYF	TGCGCCAGCAGCTACGGGACAGGGGATGAGCAGTACTTC
TRBJ2-7	TRBD2	TRBV2	.	14	CASMSTSGSYEQYF	TGTGCCAGCATGTCGACTAGCGGGAGTTACGAGCAGTACTTC
TRBJ2-2	.	TRBV7-8	once	14	CASSFAGWSGELFF	TGTGCCAGCAGCTTTGCGGGATGGTCCGGGGAGCTGTTTTTT
TRBJ1-4	TRBD1	TRBV24-1	.	16	CATSATRTGVDEKLFF	TGTGCCACCAGTGCTACTCGGACAGGGGTCGATGAAAAACTGTTTTTT
TRBJ1-5	TRBD1	TRBV10-3	many	14	CAISEGQGDQPQHF	TGTGCCATCAGTGAGGGACAGGGTGATCAGCCCCAGCATTTT
TRBJ2-7	.	TRBV10-2	.	15	CASSVGYGNSYEQYF	TGCGCCAGCAGTGTCGGCTATGGCAACTCCTACGAGCAGTACTTC
TRBJ2-2	TRBD1	TRBV20-1	.	15	CSARLPGQVGGELFF	TGCAGTGCTAGACTTCCTGGACAGGTCGGCGGGGAGCTGTTTTTT
TRBJ1-2	TRBD1	TRBV14	.	14	CASSQAGGLRDTRF	TGTGCCAGCAGCCAAGCAGGGGGGCTGAGGGATACCCGCTTC
TRBJ2-7	.	TRBV20-1	.	11	CSVRASPEQYF	TGCAGTGTACGCGCGTCTCCCGAGCAGTACTTC
TRBJ1-1	.	TRBV10-2	many	13	CASRAERNTEAFF	TGCGCCAGCAGGGCGGAAAGGAACACTGAAGCTTTCTTT
TRBJ1-3	.	TRBV21-1	.	17	CASSIQPGLSSGNTIYF	TGTGCCAGCAGCATACAACCGGGACTCTCCTCTGGAAACACCATATATTTT
TRBJ2-5	.	TRBV29-1	.	12	CSVVGAQETQYF	TGCAGCGTTGTGGGGGCGCAAGAGACCCAGTACTTC
TRBJ1-2	.	TRBV12-5	few	12	CASMYRYYGYTF	TGTGCCAGCATGTACCGGTACTATGGCTACACCTTC
TRBJ2-7	.	TRBV14	.	15	CASSQGFRGVYEQYF	TGTGCCAGCAGCCAAGGGTTCCGGGGAGTCTACGAGCAGTACTTC
TRBJ2-5	.	TRBV7-8	few	14	CASSYRRTEETQYF	TGTGCCAGCAGCTACAGGCGCACGGAGGAGACCCAGTACTTC
TRBJ2-7	.	TRBV20-1	many	13	CSARESGTYEQYF	TGCAGTGCTAGAGAGAGCGGTACCTACGAGCAGTACTTC
TRBJ1-2	.	TRBV24-1	.	14	CATSDSDGNYGYTF	TGTGCCACCAGTGATTCGGACGGGAACTATGGCTACACCTTC
TRBJ1-3	TRBD1	TRBV7-6	.	16	CASSPGTALSGNTIYF	TGTGCCAGCAGCCCGGGGACAGCGCTCTCTGGAAACACCATATATTTT
TRBJ2-7	.	TRBV9	.	14	CAWSVLNSPYEQYF	TGTGCCTGGAGTGTACTGAACAGCCCCTACGAGCAGTACTTC
TRBJ1-5	TRBD1	TRBV19	many	15	CASSIDGTGDQPQHF	TGTGCCAGTAGTATAGATGGGACAGGGGATCAGCCCCAGCATTTT
TRBJ1-4	.	TRBV13	.	14	CASSLVGAKEKLFF	TGTGCCAGCAGCTTAGTTGGGGCTAAGGAAAAACTGTTTTTT
TRBJ2-3	.	TRBV7-2	once	15	CASSAGHWGTDTQYF	TGTGCCAGCAGCGCGGGACATTGGGGCACAGATACGCAGTATTTT
TRBJ1-5	.	TRBV10-2	.	15	CASSESKEGNQPQHF	TGCGCCAGCAGTGAGTCTAAGGAGGGCAATCAGCCCCAGCATTTT
TRBJ2-5	.	TRBV10-3	.	14	CAISDPTGHETQYF	TGTGCCATCAGTGATCCCACGGGGCACGAGACCCAGTACTTC
TRBJ1-2	TRBD1	TRBV7-9	few	15	CASKGQGVLRGGYTF	TGTGCCAGCAAGGGACAGGGGGTGCTTCGGGGCGGCTACACCTTC
TRBJ2-2	.	TRBV25-1	many	11	CASSELGELFF	TGTGCCAGCAGTGAACTCGGGGAGCTGTTTTTT